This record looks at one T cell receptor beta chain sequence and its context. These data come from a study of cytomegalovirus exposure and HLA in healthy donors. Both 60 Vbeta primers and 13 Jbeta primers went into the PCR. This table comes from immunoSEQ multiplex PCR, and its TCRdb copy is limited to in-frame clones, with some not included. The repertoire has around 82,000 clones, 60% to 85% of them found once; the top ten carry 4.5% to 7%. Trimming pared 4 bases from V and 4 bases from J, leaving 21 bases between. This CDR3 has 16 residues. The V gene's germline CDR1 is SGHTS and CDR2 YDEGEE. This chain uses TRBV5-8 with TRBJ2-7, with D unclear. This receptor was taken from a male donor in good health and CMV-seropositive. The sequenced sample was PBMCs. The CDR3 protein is CASSLRTIAAGYEQYF. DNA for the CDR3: TGTGCCAGCAGCCTCCGAACGATCGCCGCCGGGTACGAGCAGTACTTC.